This T cell receptor (beta chain) came from a study of blood T cell repertoires in COVID-19. Generated by immunoSEQ multiplex PCR, the TCRdb table keeps only in-frame clones and is missing some. The sample lists around 150,000 clones, over 70% occurring once. This clonotype originated in a man aged 50 to 60 with active or convalescent COVID-19. Specimen: peripheral blood.

The CDR3 protein is CASSSDSNEKLFF. In nucleotides, the CDR3 is TGTGCCAGCAGTAGCGATTCTAATGAAAAACTGTTTTTT. The rearrangement uses TRBV25-1 and TRBJ1-4; no reliable D call. V dropped 5 bases and J dropped 3 bases, with 7 bases sitting between them. There are 13 residues in the CDR3. Germline CDR1 reads MGHDK; CDR2 reads SYGVNS.